Listed below are T cell receptor beta chains from one sample, sequenced in a study of cytomegalovirus exposure and HLA in healthy donors. Assay: immunoSEQ multiplex PCR; the TCRdb copy retains only in-frame clones and omits some. The sample holds 100,000 to 150,000 clones; roughly 88% are singletons and the top ten take roughly 2.5%. Sequenced sample: PBMCs. The receptors stem from a man aged 50 to 60 in good health and CMV-seronegative. CDR3s include the opening cysteine and the closing phenylalanine or tryptophan. A D gene is named only where the DNA matches it firmly. Clone size is not always given. Where it is, it says once, few, many or a class for expanded clones.

size	D	V	J	DNA	CDR3
.	TRBD1	TRBV6-6	TRBJ1-1	TGTGCCAGCAGCTTATTGACAGGGGAGGGCACTGAAGCTTTCTTT	CASSLLTGEGTEAFF
.	.	TRBV19	TRBJ1-2	TGTGCCAGTAGTATGGGGCTACCCTATGGCTACACCTTC	CASSMGLPYGYTF
once	TRBD1	TRBV19	TRBJ1-4	TGTGCCAGTAGGGCCTCGGACAGGGGTAGCGAAAAACTGTTTTTT	CASRASDRGSEKLFF
.	TRBD1	TRBV11-3	TRBJ2-5	TGTGCCAGCAGCTTAGGCGTTCCGGGACAGGGCCAAGAGACCCAGTACTTC	CASSLGVPGQGQETQYF
.	TRBD2	TRBV19	TRBJ2-3	TGTGCCAGTAGTATTCCCCCTGGGGGGGGGAAGGGCACAGATACGCAGTATTTT	CASSIPPGGGKGTDTQYF
.	.	TRBV7-2	TRBJ2-1	TGTGCCAGCAGCTTAACAGGGAGCTCCTACAATGAGCAGTTCTTC	CASSLTGSSYNEQFF
.	TRBD1	TRBV5-1	TRBJ1-1	TGCGCCAGCAGCCCGAATAGACAGGGTTCTCGTGCTTTCTTT	CASSPNRQGSRAFF
.	TRBD1	TRBV27	TRBJ2-1	TGTGCCAGCAGTCCTCGGACAGGAGACAATGAGCAGTTCTTC	CASSPRTGDNEQFF
.	.	TRBV30	TRBJ2-3	TGTGCCTGGAGTGTACGGGGGGCCTTTTACGATACGCAGTATTTT	CAWSVRGAFYDTQYF
.	.	TRBV5-1	TRBJ1-1	TGCGCCAGCAGCTTGTTGTCAGGTGGGTCGACTGAAGCTTTCTTT	CASSLLSGGSTEAFF
.	.	TRBV6-1	TRBJ2-7	TGTGCCAGCAGACGGGAAAGCTCCTACGAGCAGTACTTC	CASRRESSYEQYF
.	.	TRBV5-6	TRBJ1-2	TGTGCCAGCAGCCCTGGACAGCGCGTCTATCGCTACACCTTC	CASSPGQRVYRYTF
.	TRBD1	TRBV30	TRBJ1-4	TGTGCCTGGACCAGGGGGCCCGAAAAACTGTTTTTT	CAWTRGPEKLFF
.	TRBD2	TRBV9	TRBJ2-2	TGTGCCAGCAGCGTAACTAGCGGGGGGGGCACCGGGGAGCTGTTTTTT	CASSVTSGGGTGELFF
.	TRBD2	TRBV11-2	TRBJ2-1	TGTGCCACCTCCGGGACTAGCTCCTACAATGAGCAGTTCTTC	CATSGTSSYNEQFF